This paragraph covers one T cell receptor beta chain sequence. The sample comes from a study of blood T cell repertoires in COVID-19. At the level of the study: Collection of acute and convalescent COVID-19 samples took place in the United States, Italy and Spain. Sources were T cells, B-cell-depleted T cells, or PBMCs; the material itself was cDNA or gDNA.

Germline assignment: CDR1 LGHNA and CDR2 YNFKEQ. The CDR3 runs 16 residues. V lost 3 bases, J lost 1 base, and 5 bases stayed unmatched. The data were produced by immunoSEQ multiplex PCR, yet TCRdb's version contains in-frame clones alone and is incomplete. The sample comprises some 190,000 clones, almost 90% of which are singletons, and roughly 1.5% rests with the top ten. This clonotype was sampled from a man in his late teens or twenties with active or convalescent COVID-19. Sample: peripheral blood. This chain links TRBV4-2 with TRBJ2-1; 8 nucleotides line up with TRBD2. The CDR3 region has the DNA TGTGCCAGCAGCCAGGAAGCGGGAGAGTCCTACAATGAGCAGTTCTTC. Translating gives CASSQEAGESYNEQFF.